This T cell receptor (beta chain) was found in a study of blood T cell repertoires in COVID-19. Whole-study context: PBMCs, B-cell-depleted T cells, or T cells provided the cDNA or gDNA that made up the material.

Here immunoSEQ multiplex PCR was the method, and the copy in TCRdb shows in-frame clones only, minus some. The data show 300,000 to 450,000 clones, with more than 75% seen just once and around 1% held by the top ten. Sequencing was performed on peripheral blood. This clonotype was obtained from a human donor with acute or convalescent COVID-19. The donor label of this sample is uncertain.

The CDR3 DNA reads as TGTGCCTGGAATACCGGGACAGGGTCCGAAAAACTGTTTTTT. Amino acids: CAWNTGTGSEKLFF. The gene calls are TRBV30 and TRBJ1-4, with 9 bases fitting TRBD1. This CDR3 is 14 amino acids long. Trimming at V came to 4 bases and at J to 8 bases, leaving 8 bases not matched to a gene. CDR1 and CDR2 (germline): GTSNPN, SVGIG (reference sequence).